This passage covers 20 T cell receptor beta chains from one sample sequenced in a study of shared clonotypes between healthy human individuals. In the naive CD8 group, cells lacked CD45RO and were positively selected for CCR7, so terminally differentiated effector memory CD45RA+ cells were left out. TCRdb keeps only in-frame clones here, not all; method: immunoSEQ multiplex PCR. The table shows around 650,000 clones, with about 96% occurring only once. The specimen was naive CD8+ T cells sorted from blood. The receptors were gathered from a woman aged 25 to 45 in good health.

This clone was seen just once. The V gene is TRBV6-5, the J gene TRBJ2-2; the D is unclear. Germline V gene lookup returns CDR1 MNHEY and CDR2 SVGAGI. The CDR3 has 13 amino acids. V was clipped by 5 bases and J by 9 bases, with 13 bases between them. The chain's CDR3 is CASSPLNPWELFF. For the CDR3, the DNA is TGTGCCAGCAGTCCCCTCAACCCTTGGGAGCTGTTTTTT.

The count of this clone is one. V and J are TRBV2 and TRBJ1-4; the match to TRBD1 covers 9 bases. In germline, CDR1 is SNHLY, CDR2 FYNNEI. CDR3 length equals 15 residues. With V trimmed by 6 bases and J by 8 bases, 10 bases remained unmatched. The CDR3 DNA reads as TGTGCCAGCAGACCCGGACAGGGGATGGAGGAAAAACTGTTTTTT. Translating it yields CASRPGQGMEEKLFF.

V gene TRBV2 combines with J gene TRBJ2-7, with TRBD1 as a possible D gene (6 bases). The CDR3 is made up of 14 amino acids. Germline values: CDR1 SNHLY, CDR2 FYNNEI. The ends were cut back, 6 bases at V and 3 bases at J, with 15 bases in the middle. This CDR3 reads CASSEGERGYEQYF. CDR3 bases: TGTGCCAGCAGCGAGGGGGAAAGAGGCTACGAGCAGTACTTC.

J is TRBJ2-5 and V is TRBV13; TRBD2 matches 8 bases. This CDR3 region has 16 residues. Germline V gene sequence: CDR1 PRHDT, CDR2 FYEKMQ (reference sequence). V trimming: 2 bases; J trimming: 1 base; junction bases outside the gene matches: 6. CDR3 in amino acids: CASSLSLSGSQETQYF. DNA for the CDR3: TGTGCCAGCAGCTTATCGCTAAGCGGGAGCCAAGAGACCCAGTACTTC.

This chain joins TRBV2 and TRBJ2-7, with TRBD1 identical over 9 bases. V lost 3 bases, J lost 6 bases, and 3 bases stayed unmatched. CDR3 size: 13 residues. The germline CDR1 and CDR2 sequences are SNHLY and FYNNEI. The CDR3 loop is CASSDGTGSEQYF. Here the CDR3 DNA reads TGTGCCAGCAGTGATGGGACAGGGAGCGAGCAGTACTTC.

The gene calls are TRBV5-1 and TRBJ1-1; 7 nucleotides line up with TRBD1. Germline values: CDR1 SGHRS, CDR2 YFSETQ. The CDR3 is 16 amino acids. J gave up 0 bases and V 0 bases, and 5 bases lay outside the gene matches. In DNA, the CDR3 is TGCGCCAGCAGCTTGGCCGTTGGGACAGTGAACACTGAAGCTTTCTTT. Amino acid sequence: CASSLAVGTVNTEAFF.

This chain connects TRBV28 to TRBJ1-1, with D perhaps TRBD1 (6 bases). V was cut by 4 bases and J by 11 bases, with 17 bases left in between. CDR1 and CDR2 from the germline V gene are MDHEN and SYDVKM. This CDR3 contains 13 residues. The CDR3 nucleotides read TGTGCCAGCAGTTACAGGGAATTAGTCCCGGCTTTCTTT. It translates to CASSYRELVPAFF.

This clone was found once. Relative to the germline gene, one junction end is altered; a read error may explain this. The V gene is TRBV4-1, the J gene TRBJ2-1; 10 bases line up with TRBD2. This CDR3 is built from 15 residues. Germline-derived CDR1 and CDR2 are MGHRA and YSYEKL. The CDR3 DNA follows: TGCGTCAGCAGCCCCCTTAGCGGGAGGATTTATGAGCAGTTCTTC. Encoded protein: CVSSPLSGRIYEQFF.

The chain couples TRBV7-9 to TRBJ1-2; the D is unclear. Germline-derived CDR1 and CDR2 are SEHNR and FQNEAQ (reference sequence). V was cut by 5 bases and J by 0 bases, with 10 bases left in between. The CDR3 extends over 14 amino acids. This CDR3 is CASSPGSPNYGYTF. In nucleotides, the CDR3 is TGTGCCAGCAGCCCCGGGTCTCCTAACTATGGCTACACCTTC.

This chain uses TRBV29-1 with TRBJ2-1; TRBD2 agrees at 9 bases. This CDR3 spans 16 amino acids. Trimming at V came to 3 bases and at J to 4 bases, leaving 10 bases not matched to a gene. The germline V gene encodes CDR1 SQVTM and CDR2 ANQGSEA. CDR3 coding DNA: TGCAGCGTTGACGCCCTACTGACTAGCGGATACAATGAGCAGTTCTTC. This sequence encodes CSVDALLTSGYNEQFF.

V gene TRBV11-2 combines with J gene TRBJ2-1, with unresolved D. Germline V gives CDR1 SGHAT, CDR2 FQNNGV. V was trimmed by 5 bases and J by 4 bases, leaving 21 bases between them. The CDR3 sequence is 17 residues long. CDR3 region: CASSAVPLVGQYNEQFF. The CDR3 nucleotides are TGTGCCAGCAGCGCGGTTCCCCTAGTAGGGCAATACAATGAGCAGTTCTTC.

The chain is built from TRBV7-8 and TRBJ2-5, with D unclear. The CDR3 is made up of 11 amino acids. V was shortened by 5 bases and J by 4 bases, with 5 bases between the two germline ends. Per the germline V gene, CDR1 is SGHVS and CDR2 is FQNEAQ. This chain's CDR3 is CASSRGETQYF. DNA for the CDR3: TGTGCCAGCAGCCGTGGAGAGACCCAGTACTTC.

The chain employs TRBV7-9 and TRBJ2-1; D remains ambiguous. The CDR3 length is 11 residues. V lost 4 bases and J 8 bases, leaving 6 bases between the germline ends. The germline V gene encodes CDR1 SEHNR and CDR2 FQNEAQ (reference sequence). DNA of the CDR3: TGTGCCAGCAGCTCGAGCTATGAGCAGTTCTTC. It encodes CASSSSYEQFF. The complete variable domain, with remaining parts taken from reference TRBV7-9 and TRBJ2-1, reads DTGVSQNPRHKITKRGQNVTFRCDPISEHNRLYWYRQTLGQGPEFLTYFQNEAQLEKSRLLSDRFSAERPKGSFSTLEIQRTEQGDSAMYLCASSSSYEQFFGPGTRLTVL.

V is TRBV29-1 and J is TRBJ1-2; D is uncertain. Trimming removed 1 base at V and 0 bases at J, with 6 bases between. The CDR3 is 13 amino acids. Germline CDR1 is SQVTM and CDR2 is ANQGSEA. CDR3 region: CSVEVVANYGYTF. The CDR3 nucleotides read TGCAGCGTTGAAGTCGTAGCTAACTATGGCTACACCTTC.

V is TRBV7-9 and J is TRBJ2-7, with TRBD1 identical over 11 bases. V dropped 5 bases and J dropped 2; count of bases not matched to a gene: 5. The germline CDR1 and CDR2 sequences are SEHNR and FQNEAQ (reference sequence). There are 15 residues in the CDR3. DNA of the CDR3: TGTGCCAGCAGCCTGGGACAGGGGGGGACCTACGAGCAGTACTTC. Its protein is CASSLGQGGTYEQYF.

The CDR3 region has the DNA TGCAGCGTTGAAGACGAAGTGCGGAGGCCCACAGATACGCAGTATTTT. Its protein product is CSVEDEVRRPTDTQYF. This rearrangement joins TRBV29-1 to TRBJ2-3; D may be TRBD2 (5 bases). V lost 0 bases and J lost 2, with 15 bases in between. Germline V gives CDR1 SQVTM, CDR2 ANQGSEA. The CDR3 is made up of 16 amino acids.

This chain joins TRBV7-9 and TRBJ2-2; the match to TRBD2 covers 14 bases. There are 14 residues in the CDR3. V dropped 7 bases and J dropped 8; count of bases not matched to a gene: 3. Germline loops: CDR1 SEHNR, CDR2 FQNEAQ (reference sequence). CDR3 coding DNA: TGTGCCAGCATCCGGACTAGCGGGAGGGGGGAGCTGTTTTTT. Protein: CASIRTSGRGELFF. Based on the CDR3 plus reference TRBV7-9 and TRBJ2-2, the full variable domain is DTGVSQNPRHKITKRGQNVTFRCDPISEHNRLYWYRQTLGQGPEFLTYFQNEAQLEKSRLLSDRFSAERPKGSFSTLEIQRTEQGDSAMYLCASIRTSGRGELFFGEGSRLTVL.

The gene calls are TRBV7-8 and TRBJ1-1; D unclear. Trimming cost V 2 bases and J 5 bases, with 9 bases left between them. Germline V gene sequence: CDR1 SGHVS, CDR2 FQNEAQ. This CDR3 is 13 amino acids long. CDR3 nucleotides: TGTGCCAGCAGCTTAAGGCCGGGGACTGAAGCTTTCTTT. Translated: CASSLRPGTEAFF. The entire variable domain, with the rest obtained from reference TRBV7-8 and TRBJ1-1, is as follows: GAGVSQSPRYKVAKRGQDVALRCDPISGHVSLFWYQQALGQGPEFLTYFQNEAQLDKSGLPSDRFFAERPEGSVSTLKIQRTQQEDSAVYLCASSLRPGTEAFFGQGTRLTVV.

The rearrangement links TRBV25-1 to TRBJ1-4; TRBD1 matches 9 bases. Germline values: CDR1 MGHDK, CDR2 SYGVNS. This CDR3 is 17 amino acids long. V shed 4 bases and J 8 bases; nucleotides not matched to a gene: 14. The CDR3 is CASSATAAGQGGEKLFF. DNA for the CDR3: TGTGCCAGCAGTGCCACAGCGGCGGGACAGGGTGGAGAAAAACTGTTTTTT.

This clone was seen a single time. This rearrangement joins TRBV7-9 to TRBJ1-4; the D is unclear. The germline V and J ends were trimmed by 6 bases and 5 bases, with 13 bases remaining between them. The CDR3 contains 14 residues. Germline V gene lookup returns CDR1 SEHNR and CDR2 FQNEAQ (reference sequence). The CDR3 sequence: CASSPEGLNEKLFF. DNA for the CDR3: TGTGCCAGCAGTCCCGAGGGCTTAAATGAAAAACTGTTTTTT.